This T cell receptor beta chain was sequenced in a study of untreated major depressive disorder. Study-level points and caveats: CD4+ T cells from depressed patients used TRBV05-01 (Vbeta 5.1) more often than controls.

Each donor gave approximately 30 ml of EDTA blood. Germline CDR1 reads MDHEN; CDR2 reads SYDVKM. The trim removed 6 bases at V and 3 bases at J, leaving 5 bases unmatched. CDR3 length: 13 residues. For this clone: Antigen: not known.

The data were produced by immunoSEQ multiplex PCR, yet TCRdb's version contains in-frame clones alone and is incomplete. The repertoire includes tens of thousands of clones, 80% to 90% of them detected once, and 4.5% to 6% sits in the top ten. The receptor was derived from a woman aged 30 to 39 in good health. Sequencing used CD4+ T cells from PBMCs. The chain combines TRBV28 with TRBJ2-7; 7 bases are shared with TRBD2. The CDR3 bases are TGTGCCAGCAGAAGCGGGACTTTCTACGAGCAGTACTTC. Translated, it gives CASRSGTFYEQYF.